This entry lists 28 T cell receptor beta chains sequenced from one sample in a study of identical twins listed by TCRdb under 2016. Library preparation employed 5' RACE. The data were produced on an Illumina HiSeq 2000. The raw public reads went through TCRdb reprocessing: fastp at Q25, MiXCR clone calling, in-frame beta chains kept. Each CDR3 protein gets just one entry, which takes the most common genes and DNA from the rows behind it. In this sample the table shows some 500,000 distinct CDR3 sequences, 13% to 15% of which occur a single time. The biggest ten clones account for 0.8% to 1% of the sample. The data also belong to a second study, concerning yellow fever vaccine responses in identical twins.

The sample was CD4+ T cells sorted from blood. The receptor source for this set is a young woman in good health.

The chain combines TRBV10-2 with TRBJ2-6; maybe TRBD1 (5 bases). The CDR3 consists of 15 residues. V was shortened by 8 bases and J by 0 bases, with 11 bases between the two germline ends. Looked up from germline, CDR1 is WSHSY and CDR2 is SAAADI. CDR3 region: CASRVQGSGANVLTF. The CDR3, as DNA: TGCGCCAGCCGAGTTCAGGGCTCTGGGGCCAACGTCCTGACTTTC.

This clonotype occurred a few times. V is TRBV20-1 and J is TRBJ2-7; 7 bases are shared with TRBD1. V shed 0 bases and J 6 bases; nucleotides not matched to a gene: 11. This CDR3 spans 15 amino acids. Germline CDR1 is DFQATT and CDR2 is SNEGSKA (reference sequence). Written as DNA, the CDR3 is TGCAGTGCTAGAGATTCGGACAGGAGATCGAGCGAGCAGTACTTC. Translation: CSARDSDRRSSEQYF.

The rearrangement joins TRBV24-1 to TRBJ1-3; D is unresolved. Germline CDR1 reads KGHDR; CDR2 reads SFDVKD. V lost 3 bases and J lost 4, with 6 bases in between. CDR3 length equals 13 residues. This chain's CDR3 is CATSDPKGNTIYF. In nucleotides, the CDR3 is TGTGCCACCAGTGATCCAAAAGGAAACACCATATATTTT.

The sample holds a few counts of this clonotype. This chain joins TRBV20-1 and TRBJ2-7; D not resolved. There are 13 residues in the CDR3. Germline CDR1 reads DFQATT; CDR2 reads SNEGSKA (reference sequence). V was trimmed by 0 bases and J by 5 bases, leaving 11 bases between them. The CDR3 sequence: CSARDQTPHEQYF. The CDR3 DNA sequence: TGCAGTGCTAGAGATCAAACGCCACACGAGCAGTACTTC.

The chain combines TRBV2 with TRBJ2-1, with D unresolved. The CDR3 has 15 amino acids. The V and J ends lost 3 bases and 0 bases respectively, with 9 bases between them. Per germline, CDR1 SNHLY and CDR2 FYNNEI. The CDR3 loop reads CASSDSESSYNEQFF. The DNA of the CDR3 is TGTGCCAGCAGTGATTCGGAAAGCTCCTACAATGAGCAGTTCTTC.

This clonotype was detected only a few times. V usage is TRBV12-3 or TRBV12-4 and J usage is TRBJ2-2, with TRBD2 matching 10 bases. The CDR3 is 15 amino acids. J was trimmed by 10 bases and V by 1 base; bases with no gene match: 6. As DNA, the CDR3 is TGTGCCAGCAGTTTAGTGGCTAGCGGGGGCAAGGAGCTGTTTTTT. Translated: CASSLVASGGKELFF.

The table lists this clonotype with many counts. V gene TRBV29-1 combines with J gene TRBJ1-2, with D unclear. Trimming shortened V by 1 base and J by 5 bases, and 14 bases separated the two germline ends. The CDR3 runs to 14 residues. Germline V CDR1 and CDR2: SQVTM, ANQGSEA. CDR3 in DNA: TGCAGCGTTGAAGTCGACGGCACTCGTTATGGCTACACCTTC. Its protein is CSVEVDGTRYGYTF.

This chain links TRBV7-9 with TRBJ2-7, with 11 bases that match TRBD2. Germline CDR1 is SEHNR and CDR2 is FQNEAQ (reference sequence). This CDR3 has 14 amino acids. V was pared by 3 bases and J by 8 bases, with 6 bases of the junction left unmatched. The CDR3 bases are TGTGCCAGCAGCTTTATAGCGGGAGGGCCGAAGCAGTACTTC. As protein: CASSFIAGGPKQYF.

The chain is built from TRBV2 and TRBJ2-1; possible D gene TRBD2, 6 bases. V lost 2 bases and J 0 bases, leaving 8 bases between the germline ends. CDR1 is SNHLY, CDR2 FYNNEI, per germline. This CDR3 spans 15 amino acids. The DNA of the CDR3 is TGTGCCAGCAGTGAAATCGGGAGCTCCTACAATGAGCAGTTCTTC. Translation: CASSEIGSSYNEQFF. The entire variable domain, with the rest obtained from reference TRBV2 and TRBJ2-1, is as follows: EPEVTQTPSHQVTQMGQEVILRCVPISNHLYFYWYRQILGQKVEFLVSFYNNEISEKSEIFDDQFSVERPDGSNFTLKIRSTKLEDSAMYFCASSEIGSSYNEQFFGPGTRLTVL.

This clonotype was seen only a few times. V gene TRBV6-5 combines with J gene TRBJ2-7, with 9 bases that match TRBD2. This CDR3 spans 15 amino acids. V lost 2 bases and J lost 6; bases outside the gene matches: 8. Looked up from germline, CDR1 is MNHEY and CDR2 is SVGAGI. DNA for the CDR3: TGTGCCAGCAGTTACCAGCGGGAGGTGGCCGGCGAGCAGTACTTC. Its translation is CASSYQREVAGEQYF.

A few counts support this clonotype. The CDR3, as DNA: TGCAGCGTTCTGGGAGAAAACTATGGCTACACCTTC. Translated, it gives CSVLGENYGYTF. The chain uses TRBV29-1 and TRBJ1-2; D gene ambiguous. This CDR3 comprises 12 residues. V was trimmed by 5 bases and J by 2 bases, leaving 9 bases between them. The germline gives CDR1 SQVTM, CDR2 ANQGSEA.

V gene TRBV5-5 combines with J gene TRBJ2-1; no firm D call. The CDR3 length is 15 residues. The germline gives CDR1 SGHKS, CDR2 YYEKEE (reference sequence). Trimming shortened V by 0 bases and J by 0 bases, and 7 bases separated the two germline ends. The CDR3 region is CASSLDDFSYNEQFF. The CDR3 nucleotides are TGTGCCAGCAGCTTGGATGATTTCTCCTACAATGAGCAGTTCTTC.

J is TRBJ2-7 and V is TRBV10-3; 7 bases agree with TRBD1. Germline loops: CDR1 ENHRY, CDR2 SYGVKD. The CDR3 covers 15 residues. The V and J ends lost 5 bases and 2 bases, in that order; junction bases with no gene match: 9. The CDR3 sequence: CAISSRGGGTYEQYF. DNA for the CDR3: TGTGCCATCAGTTCCCGAGGGGGCGGTACCTACGAGCAGTACTTC.

Of note for this clonotype: The junction departs from germline at one end; a sequencing error may be responsible. The chain couples TRBV4-2 to TRBJ2-7, with unresolved D. The CDR3 spans 16 residues. The germline V gene has CDR1 LGHNA and CDR2 YNFKEQ. The chain's CDR3 is CASSQGGQRTEVRRFF. CDR3 in DNA: TGTGCCAGCAGCCAAGGGGGTCAGAGGACGGAAGTTCGTCGGTTCTTC.

This clonotype was found many times. This sequence joins TRBV15 and TRBJ2-2, with D unclear. V gave up 4 bases and J gave up 1 base, with 10 bases separating them. Germline values: CDR1 LNHNV, CDR2 YYDKDF (reference sequence). This CDR3 comprises 15 residues. The CDR3 nucleotides read TGTGCCACCAGCAAGAGGCCAAAGAACACCGGGGAGCTGTTTTTT. Translated, it gives CATSKRPKNTGELFF.

The V call is TRBV9, the J call TRBJ2-1; 12 nucleotides line up with TRBD2. There are 15 residues in the CDR3. Germline values: CDR1 SGDLS, CDR2 YYNGEE. V lost 6 bases to trimming and J lost 9 bases; unmatched junction nucleotides: 10. This chain's CDR3 is CASTKDPSGGVEQFF. The CDR3, as DNA: TGTGCCAGCACTAAAGATCCTAGCGGGGGGGTTGAGCAGTTCTTC.

This chain joins TRBV4-3 and TRBJ1-5, with no clear D. V lost 1 base and J lost 2, with 9 bases in between. This CDR3 comprises 15 residues. From germline, CDR1 is LGHNA and CDR2 YSLEER. The chain's CDR3 is CASSQVAGGNQPQHF. CDR3 nucleotides: TGCGCCAGCAGCCAAGTCGCCGGGGGCAATCAGCCCCAGCATTTT.

The chain is built from TRBV29-1 and TRBJ2-3; D is unresolved. The ends were cut back, 4 bases at V and 8 bases at J, with 7 bases in the middle. The CDR3 has 10 residues. CDR1 is SQVTM, CDR2 ANQGSEA, per germline. The CDR3 bases are TGCAGCGTTGGGGTGGGTACGCAGTATTTT. Translated, it gives CSVGVGTQYF.

The V call is TRBV5-1, the J call TRBJ2-5; D is possibly TRBD2 (6 bases). The CDR3 consists of 15 residues. Trimming shortened V by 5 bases and J by 5 bases, and 19 bases separated the two germline ends. Germline loops: CDR1 SGHRS, CDR2 YFSETQ. The CDR3 here is CASRRDGGKGETQYF. The DNA of the CDR3 is TGCGCCAGCAGGCGTGATGGGGGGAAAGGGGAGACCCAGTACTTC.

The V call is TRBV9, the J call TRBJ2-1; D gene uncertain. Germline V gene lookup returns CDR1 SGDLS and CDR2 YYNGEE. The CDR3 has 13 amino acids. The germline V and J ends were trimmed by 0 bases and 10 bases, with 11 bases remaining between them. CDR3 in DNA: TGTGCCAGCAGCGTAGGTCCCCGGATGGAGCAGTTCTTC. This translates into CASSVGPRMEQFF.

V usage is TRBV7-3 and J usage is TRBJ2-1; D unresolved. V shed 7 bases and J shed 4 bases, with 14 bases lying between them. The germline V gene has CDR1 SGHTA and CDR2 FQGTGA. The CDR3 sequence is 14 residues long. The CDR3 sequence: CASNRSSEYNEQFF. The CDR3 DNA reads as TGTGCCAGCAATCGTTCGTCCGAATACAATGAGCAGTTCTTC.

This chain connects TRBV12-3 or TRBV12-4 to TRBJ2-2, with 8 bases lining up with TRBD2. The trim removed 6 bases at V and 4 bases at J, leaving 7 bases unmatched. This CDR3 is 15 amino acids long. CDR3 residues: CASSPGTRFTGELFF. The CDR3 nucleotides are TGTGCCAGCAGCCCCGGGACTAGATTCACCGGGGAGCTGTTTTTT.

The V and J genes are TRBV24-1 and TRBJ1-4, with D unclear. The CDR3 totals 16 residues. Germline lookup yields CDR1 KGHDR and CDR2 SFDVKD. The V end was cut by 4 bases, the J end by 3 bases, with 14 bases between. The DNA of the CDR3 is TGTGCCACCAGTGAGACCCCTCCGGGCCCTAATGAAAAACTGTTTTTT. Translating gives CATSETPPGPNEKLFF.

This clonotype was seen more than once but under ten times. The J gene is TRBJ2-5, the V gene TRBV12-3 or TRBV12-4, with a weak D call TRBD1 (5 bases). V lost 2 bases to trimming and J lost 9 bases, with 7 bases between them. The CDR3 is 11 amino acids. The DNA for the CDR3 is TGTGCCAGCAGTTTAATAGGGGCCCAGTACTTC. Encoded protein: CASSLIGAQYF.

CDR3 coding DNA: TGTGCCAGCAGTTTCACTGTGACTAGCGGGGCCACCGGGGAGCTGTTTTTT. Translating it yields CASSFTVTSGATGELFF. The J gene is TRBJ2-2, the V gene TRBV27; TRBD2 aligns across 11 bases. Germline V gene lookup returns CDR1 MNHEY and CDR2 SMNVEV (reference sequence). This CDR3 is 17 amino acids long. Unmatched junction bases numbered 7, after V lost 3 bases and J lost 4 bases.

The V call is TRBV20-1, the J call TRBJ2-1, with D unclear. V lost 1 base, J lost 0 bases, and 13 bases lay in between. The CDR3 totals 16 residues. Germline values: CDR1 DFQATT, CDR2 SNEGSKA (reference sequence). The CDR3 spells CSARARTTPSYNEQFF. CDR3 sequence (DNA): TGCAGTGCTAGAGCTAGGACGACCCCCTCCTACAATGAGCAGTTCTTC.

This clonotype was seen a handful of times. The rearrangement links TRBV10-3 to TRBJ1-1; 8 bases line up with TRBD1. The germline V gene encodes CDR1 ENHRY and CDR2 SYGVKD. There are 12 residues in the CDR3. The V and J ends lost 10 bases and 5 bases, in that order; junction bases with no gene match: 6. The CDR3 reads CATTGGVTEAFF. CDR3 sequence (DNA): TGTGCCACCACAGGGGGAGTGACTGAAGCTTTCTTT.

This clonotype appeared a single time. This sequence joins TRBV7-3 and TRBJ2-5; 12 bases align to TRBD2. Germline V lookup: CDR1 SGHTA, CDR2 FQGTGA. Trimming at V came to 4 bases and at J to 1 base, leaving 1 base not matched to a gene. CDR3 length: 15 residues. The DNA for the CDR3 is TGTGCCAGCAGCTCGACTAGCGGGGGCCAAGAGACCCAGTACTTC. Its protein product is CASSSTSGGQETQYF. The whole variable domain, remainder taken from reference TRBV7-3 and TRBJ2-5, is GAGVSQTPSNKVTEKGKYVELRCDPISGHTALYWYRQSLGQGPEFLIYFQGTGAADDSGLPNDRFFAVRPEGSVSTLKIQRTERGDSAVYLCASSSTSGGQETQYFGPGTRLLVL.